These 30 T cell receptor beta chains were sequenced from one sample in a study of blood T cells in healthy people across ages. Using a J-beta primer mix together with a sample-barcoded 5' primer, a second PCR was run for roughly 6 to 11 cycles. TCRdb itself ran the 5' RACE reads through MiXCR, one entry per CDR3 protein. The sample holds hundreds of thousands of distinct CDR3 sequences, roughly 50% seen once. Material: blood. The receptors stem from an older man in good health.

The V and J genes are TRBV6-5 and TRBJ2-7; 13 bases match TRBD2. Per germline, CDR1 MNHEY and CDR2 SVGAGI. Trimming took 5 bases from V and 4 from J; bases not matched to a gene: 2. The CDR3 totals 14 residues. DNA for the CDR3: TGTGCCAGCAGTATGACTAGCGGGAGGTACGAGCAGTACTTC. This gives the protein CASSMTSGRYEQYF.

This clonotype appeared a single time. The chain couples TRBV7-2 to TRBJ2-3; 9 bases line up with TRBD2. CDR1 is SGHTA, CDR2 FQGNSA, per germline. The CDR3 has 13 residues. With 4 bases clipped from V and 9 bases from J, the junction kept 5 bases outside the gene matches. In nucleotides, the CDR3 is TGTGCCAGCAGCTCCTTAGCGGGAGACACGCAGTATTTT. It is translated as CASSSLAGDTQYF. Full variable domain (missing parts from reference TRBV7-2 and TRBJ2-3): GAGVSQSPSNKVTEKGKDVELRCDPISGHTALYWYRQSLGQGLEFLIYFQGNSAPDKSGLPSDRFSAERTGGSVSTLTIQRTQQEDSAVYLCASSSLAGDTQYFGPGTRLTVL.

The chain uses TRBV20-1 and TRBJ2-4, with a weak D call TRBD2 (5 bases). The DNA matches TRBJ2-7 better at its end, which makes the J call doubtful. Germline CDR1 is DFQATT and CDR2 is SNEGSKA (reference sequence). The CDR3 is made up of 13 amino acids. CDR3 protein: CSAPRGRGSEQYF. The CDR3 coding sequence is TGCAGTGCTCCCCGGGGTAGAGGTAGCGAGCAGTACTTC.

This chain uses TRBV4-3 with TRBJ1-1; D may be TRBD1 (6 bases). The CDR3 extends over 17 amino acids. Germline V gene lookup returns CDR1 LGHNA and CDR2 YSLEER. Trimming took off 4 bases at V and 3 bases at J, with 21 bases between the two ends. CDR3 residues: CASSPRDKRNLDTEAFF. The CDR3 DNA follows: TGCGCCAGCAGCCCTCGGGACAAAAGAAACCTAGACACTGAAGCTTTCTTT.

This clonotype was observed a few times. V usage is TRBV5-1 and J usage is TRBJ2-7, with 11 bases identical to TRBD2. CDR1 and CDR2 from the germline V gene are SGHRS and YFSETQ. V was clipped by 3 bases and J by 3 bases; unmatched bases: 11. CDR3 length: 17 amino acids. The CDR3 here is CASSSYIAGGRVYEQYF. DNA for the CDR3: TGCGCCAGCAGCTCCTATATAGCGGGAGGGCGTGTCTACGAGCAGTACTTC.

This clonotype has just a few counts. The CDR3 nucleotides read TGCGCCAGCAGGTACCCGTACAGGGCGCATCCGGGACCCGCTACTTTCATAACCTACGAGCAGTACTTC. Its protein product is CASRYPYRAHPGPATFITYEQYF. The chain employs TRBV5-1 and TRBJ2-7; perhaps TRBD1 as D (6 bases). The ends were cut back, 5 bases at V and 2 bases at J, with 41 bases in the middle. In germline, CDR1 is SGHRS, CDR2 YFSETQ. The CDR3 consists of 23 residues.

The rearrangement uses TRBV18 and TRBJ2-1; 9 positions match TRBD2. This CDR3 comprises 17 residues. The germline V gene encodes CDR1 KGHSH and CDR2 LQKENI. Trimming took 3 bases from V and 0 from J; bases not matched to a gene: 6. CDR3 DNA: TGTGCCAGCTCACCCTTAGGACTAGCGAACTCCTACAATGAGCAGTTCTTC. Protein: CASSPLGLANSYNEQFF.

The rearrangement links TRBV7-2 to TRBJ2-5; TRBD2 matches at 9 bases. Germline CDR1 and CDR2: SGHTA and FQGNSA. This CDR3 comprises 16 residues. V trimming: 6 bases; J trimming: 11 bases; junction bases outside the gene matches: 19. DNA for the CDR3: TGTGCCAGCAGAAACCCAGGAGCGGGGGGTCGAAATGAGCAGTACTTC. Protein: CASRNPGAGGRNEQYF. The whole variable domain, filled in from reference TRBV7-2 and TRBJ2-5, reads GAGVSQSPSNKVTEKGKDVELRCDPISGHTALYWYRQSLGQGLEFLIYFQGNSAPDKSGLPSDRFSAERTGGSVSTLTIQRTQQEDSAVYLCASRNPGAGGRNEQYFGPGTRLLVL.

V and J are TRBV25-1 and TRBJ2-5; no clear D. The CDR3 is 16 amino acids. The germline V and J ends were trimmed by 3 bases and 2 bases, with 16 bases remaining between them. Germline lookup yields CDR1 MGHDK and CDR2 SYGVNS. The chain's CDR3 is CASSDLSFWQQETQYF. For the CDR3, the DNA is TGTGCCAGCAGTGACTTGTCCTTTTGGCAACAAGAGACCCAGTACTTC.

This clonotype was seen only a few times. This rearrangement joins TRBV7-9 to TRBJ2-3; TRBD2 agrees at 15 bases. Germline CDR1 and CDR2: SEHNR and FQNEAQ (reference sequence). Germline trimming cut 3 bases from V and 14 bases from J; bases unmatched to any gene: 15. The CDR3 covers 17 residues. The CDR3 region has the DNA TGTGCCAGCAGCTTGGGACTAGCGGGGGGTCGGGGACGATACGCGTATTTT. It is translated as CASSLGLAGGRGRYAYF. The variable domain in full, with the rest retrieved from reference TRBV7-9 and TRBJ2-3, is DTGVSQNPRHKITKRGQNVTFRCDPISEHNRLYWYRQTLGQGPEFLTYFQNEAQLEKSRLLSDRFSAERPKGSFSTLEIQRTEQGDSAMYLCASSLGLAGGRGRYAYFGPGTRLTVL.

J is TRBJ2-5 and V is TRBV6-6; D is unclear. Looked up from germline, CDR1 is MNHNY and CDR2 is SVGAGI (reference sequence). The CDR3 is made up of 12 amino acids. Trimming took 8 bases from V and 0 from J, leaving 7 bases between them. DNA for the CDR3: TGTGCCAGCCGTGCATACCAAGAGACCCAGTACTTC. Protein: CASRAYQETQYF.

Here the CDR3 reads CASSINAQETQYF. The CDR3, as DNA: TGTGCCAGCAGCATAAACGCTCAAGAGACCCAGTACTTC. V is TRBV9 and J is TRBJ2-5; D gene ambiguous. The CDR3 extends over 13 amino acids. V was clipped by 4 bases and J by 2 bases, with 9 bases between them. Germline V CDR1 and CDR2: SGDLS, YYNGEE.

The rearrangement uses TRBV29-1 and TRBJ2-2; 7 nucleotides align to TRBD1. The ends lost 7 bases at V and 5 bases at J; junction bases unmatched: 7. The CDR3 is 13 amino acids. The germline CDR1 and CDR2 sequences are SQVTM and ANQGSEA. The CDR3 bases are TGCAGCGCCCAGGCGACAGGGACCGGGGAGCTGTTTTTT. Protein: CSAQATGTGELFF.

V usage is TRBV9 and J usage is TRBJ2-7, with 7 bases that match TRBD2. From germline, CDR1 is SGDLS and CDR2 YYNGEE. The trim removed 4 bases at V and 3 bases at J, leaving 10 bases unmatched. The length of the CDR3 is 15 residues. The CDR3 region has the DNA TGTGCCAGCAGCCCCCAAGCGGGGACGGTCTACGAGCAGTACTTC. Translating gives CASSPQAGTVYEQYF.

This clonotype was detected only once. This rearrangement joins TRBV9 to TRBJ1-2, with D hard to call. Per germline, CDR1 SGDLS and CDR2 YYNGEE. The ends were cut back, 0 bases at V and 4 bases at J, with 13 bases in the middle. The CDR3 contains 15 residues. The CDR3 DNA reads TGTGCCAGCAGCGTAGCTCGTCCAGGAAGCTATGGCTACACCTTC. This translates into CASSVARPGSYGYTF.

This clonotype was detected once. The gene calls are TRBV6-6 and TRBJ1-5; 9 bases map to TRBD1. The CDR3 has 16 amino acids. V shed 2 bases, J shed 7 bases, and the junction held 9 bases outside the gene matches. Germline V gene lookup returns CDR1 MNHNY and CDR2 SVGAGI (reference sequence). Written as DNA, the CDR3 is TGTGCCAGCAGTTACCATCTGGGACAGGGAAACCAGCCCCAGCATTTT. Its translation is CASSYHLGQGNQPQHF.

This clonotype was seen only a few times. Here the CDR3 DNA reads TGTGCCAGCAGCTTGTCCGGGACAGCTTTCTACGAGCAGTACTTC. Translated: CASSLSGTAFYEQYF. The chain uses TRBV7-9 and TRBJ2-7, with 7 bases aligning to TRBD1. The CDR3 has 15 residues. V dropped 3 bases and J dropped 3; count of bases not matched to a gene: 8. Germline-derived CDR1 and CDR2 are SEHNR and FQNEAQ (reference sequence). Using reference TRBV7-9 and TRBJ2-7 for the parts outside the CDR3, the full variable domain is DTGVSQNPRHKITKRGQNVTFRCDPISEHNRLYWYRQTLGQGPEFLTYFQNEAQLEKSRLLSDRFSAERPKGSFSTLEIQRTEQGDSAMYLCASSLSGTAFYEQYFGPGTRLTVT.

This chain links TRBV27 with TRBJ2-5; D is unclear. The ends were cut back, 2 bases at V and 1 base at J, with 8 bases in the middle. The CDR3 is 14 residues long. The germline gives CDR1 MNHEY, CDR2 SMNVEV (reference sequence). As DNA, the CDR3 is TGTGCCAGCAGTTTAGCCTCCTTCCAAGAGACCCAGTACTTC. The encoded protein is CASSLASFQETQYF.

The CDR3, as DNA: TGCAGTGCTAGAGTGGGAAGTAATAGTGAAAAACTGTTTTTT. This codes for CSARVGSNSEKLFF. This chain uses TRBV20-1 with TRBJ1-4, with D uncertain. The length of the CDR3 is 14 residues. Germline CDR1 and CDR2: DFQATT and SNEGSKA (reference sequence). Trimming cost V 1 base and J 7 bases, with 13 bases left between them.

The V and J genes are TRBV5-5 and TRBJ1-5, with 11 bases fitting TRBD1. After removal of 4 bases from V and 4 bases from J, the junction contained 7 bases not matched to a gene. This CDR3 region has 16 residues. Germline V gives CDR1 SGHKS, CDR2 YYEKEE (reference sequence). The CDR3 protein is CASSQGTGGGNQPQHF. In DNA, the CDR3 is TGTGCCAGCAGCCAGGGGACAGGGGGAGGGAATCAGCCCCAGCATTTT. The full variable domain, rest sourced from reference TRBV5-5 and TRBJ1-5, is DAGVTQSPTHLIKTRGQQVTLRCSPISGHKSVSWYQQVLGQGPQFIFQYYEKEERGRGNFPDRFSARQFPNYSSELNVNALLLGDSALYLCASSQGTGGGNQPQHFGDGTRLSIL.

The chain uses TRBV3-1 and TRBJ1-2; TRBD1 matches 10 bases. This CDR3 spans 16 amino acids. The V segment lost 2 bases and the J segment 2 bases; nucleotides outside the gene matches: 5. Germline assignment: CDR1 LGHDT and CDR2 YNNKEL (reference sequence). The CDR3 DNA reads as TGTGCCAGCAGCCAATCCGGACAGGGGGTAAACTATGGCTACACCTTC. Protein sequence: CASSQSGQGVNYGYTF.

This chain connects TRBV20-1 to TRBJ1-5; no definite D call. The germline V gene encodes CDR1 DFQATT and CDR2 SNEGSKA (reference sequence). The V end lost 4 bases, the J end lost 2 bases, and 6 bases lay between the germline ends. This CDR3 spans 12 amino acids. CDR3 nucleotides: TGCAGTGCTACTGGGGGCAATCAGCCCCAGCATTTT. Residues: CSATGGNQPQHF.

The chain joins TRBV2 to TRBJ2-1, with D perhaps assigned TRBD1 or TRBD2 (5 bases each). The V end was cut by 6 bases, the J end by 4 bases, with 13 bases between. In germline, CDR1 is SNHLY, CDR2 FYNNEI. The CDR3 runs 14 residues. CDR3: CASRVARGYNEQFF. Here the CDR3 DNA reads TGTGCCAGCAGGGTAGCGAGGGGATACAATGAGCAGTTCTTC.

This clonotype has only one observation. The chain carries TRBV20-1 and TRBJ2-7; D is undetermined. V was pared by 1 base and J by 10 bases, with 14 bases between. The CDR3 runs 12 residues. Germline assignment: CDR1 DFQATT and CDR2 SNEGSKA (reference sequence). CDR3 bases: TGCAGTGCTAGAGGTCATTCGAAAACCCAGTACTTC. This gives the protein CSARGHSKTQYF.

The chain carries TRBV12-3 or TRBV12-4 and TRBJ1-4; D might be TRBD1 (5 bases). CDR3 length equals 13 residues. The V end was cut by 5 bases, the J end by 10 bases, with 14 bases between. This CDR3 reads CASSLVGGGKLFF. In DNA, the CDR3 is TGTGCCAGCAGTCTTGTCGGCGGGGGAAAACTGTTTTTT.

The genes are TRBV29-1 and TRBJ1-1; D not resolved. V gave up 4 bases and J gave up 0 bases, with 9 bases separating them. Per germline, CDR1 SQVTM and CDR2 ANQGSEA. The CDR3 runs 13 residues. The CDR3 loop reads CSVGSGLNTEAFF. The CDR3 DNA sequence: TGCAGCGTTGGGTCGGGGTTGAACACTGAAGCTTTCTTT.

V is TRBV12-3 or TRBV12-4 and J is TRBJ1-1, with D maybe TRBD1 (5 bases). V shed 7 bases and J shed 2 bases, with 14 bases lying between them. CDR3 length: 14 amino acids. CDR3 nucleotides: TGTGCCAGCACCCCGACAGCACCCAACACTGAAGCTTTCTTT. This translates into CASTPTAPNTEAFF.

V usage is TRBV12-3 or TRBV12-4 and J usage is TRBJ2-3; D remains ambiguous. V was clipped by 0 bases and J by 14 bases, with 18 bases between them. CDR3 size: 14 residues. CDR3: CASSLAALLGYAYF. Written as DNA, the CDR3 is TGTGCCAGCAGTTTAGCGGCCCTCCTGGGATACGCGTATTTT.

V usage is TRBV9 and J usage is TRBJ2-1, with TRBD2 matching over 9 bases. Losses at the gene ends were 0 bases for V and 7 bases for J; bases not matched to a gene: 5. The CDR3 is 15 amino acids. Per germline, CDR1 SGDLS and CDR2 YYNGEE. The chain's CDR3 is CASSVGAGGPNEQFF. The CDR3 nucleotides read TGTGCCAGCAGCGTAGGCGCGGGAGGGCCGAATGAGCAGTTCTTC.

About this clonotype: A much larger clone differs by one base, so this may be a read error. The chain uses TRBV9 and TRBJ2-1; D perhaps matches TRBD2 (6 bases). The CDR3 covers 17 residues. Germline V gene data show CDR1 as SGDLS and CDR2 as YYNGEE. The DNA of the CDR3 is TGTGTCAGCAGCCGAAGAACGGGACTGCCGACGAACAATGAGCAGTTCTTC. It is translated as CVSSRRTGLPTNNEQFF.